These T cell receptor beta chains were read from a single sample in a study of blood T cell repertoires in COVID-19. This table comes from immunoSEQ multiplex PCR, and its TCRdb copy is limited to in-frame clones, with some not included. This table has approximately 150,000 clones, roughly 85% appearing once. The source material was PBMCs or T cells enriched from blood (not recorded which). All receptors derive from a woman in her 70s in a cohort exposed to, infected with or recovered from COVID-19 (not recorded which). CDR3s include the opening cysteine and the closing phenylalanine or tryptophan. Fields, in order: CDR3 length, J gene, clone size, D gene, V gene, CDR3 protein, CDR3 DNA. D genes are given only for firm matches. Clone sizes are given selectively: once, few, many, or a class where the clone is expanded.

15,TRBJ1-6,few,-,TRBV19,CASSTGRADNSPLHF,TGTGCCAGTAGTACGGGCAGGGCTGATAATTCACCCCTCCACTTT
15,TRBJ2-3,-,TRBD2,TRBV5-4,CASSLKLADTDTQYF,TGTGCCAGCAGCTTGAAACTAGCGGACACAGATACGCAGTATTTT
15,TRBJ2-1,-,-,TRBV2,CASRETRTDYNEQFF,TGTGCCAGCAGAGAAACTCGGACAGACTACAATGAGCAGTTCTTC
14,TRBJ2-5,-,-,TRBV5-4,CASRTHVQGETQYF,TGTGCCAGCAGAACCCATGTACAGGGAGAGACCCAGTACTTC
14,TRBJ1-5,-,-,TRBV2,CASSARQVAQPQHF,TGTGCCAGCAGTGCTCGACAGGTTGCTCAGCCCCAGCATTTT
14,TRBJ2-7,-,TRBD1,TRBV9,CASSPRGTGHEQYF,TGTGCCAGCAGCCCTAGAGGGACAGGGCACGAGCAGTACTTC
16,TRBJ2-7,-,TRBD1,TRBV2,CASSGDRGAAPYEQYF,TGTGCCAGCAGTGGAGACAGGGGTGCGGCGCCATACGAGCAGTACTTC
14,TRBJ2-7,-,TRBD2,TRBV3-1/TRBV3-2,CASSPRGGGDEQYF,TGTGCCAGCAGCCCCCGGGGGGGTGGGGACGAGCAGTACTTC
16,TRBJ1-4,-,-,TRBV14,CASSQYLTGGSEKLFF,TGTGCCAGCAGCCAATACCTGACGGGGGGGTCTGAAAAACTGTTTTTT
16,TRBJ2-7,-,TRBD2,TRBV4-3,CASSQDGLAGGYEQYF,TGCGCCAGCAGCCAAGATGGACTAGCGGGAGGGTACGAGCAGTACTTC
15,TRBJ2-1,-,TRBD2,TRBV7-6,CASSLEAGGPDEQFF,TGTGCCAGCAGCTTAGAAGCGGGAGGGCCGGATGAGCAGTTCTTC
17,TRBJ1-5,-,-,TRBV9,CASSYIGLAFSNQPQHF,TGTGCCAGCAGCTATATTGGACTAGCCTTTAGCAATCAGCCCCAGCATTTT
15,TRBJ2-4,-,TRBD2,TRBV6-5,CASSTGRGAKNIQYF,TGTGCCAGCAGTACCGGGCGGGGGGCCAAAAACATTCAGTACTTC
13,TRBJ1-2,-,TRBD1,TRBV2,CASSDRTGVGYTF,TGTGCCAGCAGTGATAGGACAGGGGTTGGCTACACCTTC
12,TRBJ2-7,-,-,TRBV7-2,CASSSQAWEQYF,TGTGCCAGCAGTTCACAGGCGTGGGAGCAGTACTTC
13,TRBJ2-1,once,-,TRBV9,CASSRDTYNEQFF,TGTGCCAGCAGCCGGGACACTTACAATGAGCAGTTCTTC
15,TRBJ1-4,-,-,TRBV18,CASSPRGGHNEKLFF,TGTGCCAGCTCTCCGAGGGGAGGTCACAATGAAAAACTGTTTTTT
13,TRBJ2-7,-,-,TRBV12-3/TRBV12-4,CASSDREGGEQYF,TGTGCCAGCAGTGACCGGGAAGGGGGCGAGCAGTACTTC
17,TRBJ1-1,-,TRBD1,TRBV5-1,CASSPGPGQLMATEAFF,TGCGCCAGCAGCCCGGGACCGGGACAGCTTATGGCCACTGAAGCTTTCTTT
13,TRBJ1-1,once,-,TRBV28,CASRPGPGVRAFF,TGTGCCAGCAGGCCGGGACCGGGGGTTAGGGCTTTCTTT
13,TRBJ1-5,-,-,TRBV19,CASQNGRSQPQHF,TGTGCCAGTCAAAACGGGAGAAGTCAGCCCCAGCATTTT
15,TRBJ1-1,-,-,TRBV7-2,CASSLESWGGTEAFF,TGTGCCAGCAGCTTAGAAAGCTGGGGGGGTACTGAAGCTTTCTTT
15,TRBJ2-1,-,TRBD1,TRBV28,CASNGRTGRGNEQFF,TGTGCCAGCAATGGGCGGACAGGGCGAGGGAATGAGCAGTTCTTC
13,TRBJ1-2,-,TRBD1,TRBV6-5,CASSRDRDYGYTF,TGTGCCAGCAGTAGGGACAGGGACTATGGCTACACCTTC
15,TRBJ1-1,-,-,TRBV30,CAWSVSGGADTEAFF,TGTGCCTGGAGTGTCAGTGGAGGGGCGGACACTGAAGCTTTCTTT
14,TRBJ2-5,-,TRBD2,TRBV27,CASSLKAGEETQYF,TGTGCCAGCAGTTTGAAGGCGGGGGAAGAGACCCAGTACTTC
14,TRBJ1-2,-,TRBD1,TRBV9,CASQGQGTNYGYTF,TGTGCCAGCCAGGGACAGGGAACTAACTATGGCTACACCTTC
14,TRBJ1-5,-,TRBD1,TRBV24-1,CATSGQGASQPQHF,TGTGCCACCTCGGGACAGGGGGCGAGTCAGCCCCAGCATTTT
13,TRBJ2-7,-,-,TRBV2,CASGAGSSYEQYF,TGTGCCAGTGGGGCGGGAAGCTCCTACGAGCAGTACTTC
15,TRBJ2-2,-,-,TRBV7-9,CASSLGGWYTGELFF,TGTGCCAGCAGCTTGGGGGGTTGGTACACCGGGGAGCTGTTTTTT
14,TRBJ1-6,few,TRBD1,TRBV5-4,CASRGTGGHSPLHF,TGTGCCAGCCGCGGGACAGGGGGGCATTCACCCCTCCACTTT
14,TRBJ2-5,-,-,TRBV5-1,CASSLVATEGTQYF,TGCGCCAGCAGCTTGGTCGCGACAGAAGGGACCCAGTACTTC
12,TRBJ1-1,-,-,TRBV11-3,CASSSSPTEAFF,TGTGCCAGCAGCTCCTCCCCCACTGAAGCTTTCTTT
16,TRBJ1-2,-,-,TRBV5-1,CASSLYGQEVHYGYTF,TGCGCCAGCAGCTTGTATGGTCAGGAAGTGCACTATGGCTACACCTTC
12,TRBJ2-7,-,-,TRBV6-5,CASRTTDYEQYF,TGTGCCAGCAGAACGACAGACTACGAGCAGTACTTC
16,TRBJ2-1,-,TRBD2,TRBV19,CASSIKIGSGRGEQFF,TGTGCCAGTAGTATAAAGATTGGGAGCGGGAGGGGTGAGCAGTTCTTC
14,TRBJ1-1,-,-,TRBV28,CASVQGGKNTEAFF,TGTGCCAGCGTACAAGGGGGTAAAAACACTGAAGCTTTCTTT
15,TRBJ2-2,-,-,TRBV27,CASRPQGSYTGELFF,TGTGCCAGCAGGCCCCAGGGTTCGTACACCGGGGAGCTGTTTTTT
15,TRBJ1-5,-,-,TRBV5-6,CASSLVGDSNQPQHF,TGTGCCAGCAGCTTGGTGGGAGATAGCAATCAGCCCCAGCATTTT
11,TRBJ2-2,-,-,TRBV7-9,CASPGSGELFF,TGTGCCAGCCCGGGTTCCGGGGAGCTGTTTTTT
14,TRBJ2-2,-,TRBD2,TRBV28,CATRTSGSAGELFF,TGTGCCACCCGGACTAGCGGGAGTGCCGGGGAGCTGTTTTTT
16,TRBJ1-6,-,TRBD1,TRBV27,CASQTGGRPGGSPLHF,TGTGCCTCCCAGACAGGGGGTCGACCGGGGGGTTCACCCCTCCACTTT
13,TRBJ1-2,-,-,TRBV5-1,CASSPGTLYGYTF,TGCGCCAGCAGCCCCGGGACTCTTTATGGCTACACCTTC
15,TRBJ2-3,-,TRBD1,TRBV9,CASSVTGDLTDTQYF,TGTGCCAGCAGCGTTACAGGGGATTTAACAGATACGCAGTATTTT
15,TRBJ1-6,-,TRBD1,TRBV19,CASSIGTGIDSPLHF,TGTGCCAGTAGTATCGGGACAGGGATTGATTCACCCCTCCACTTT
15,TRBJ1-2,-,TRBD1,TRBV10-3,CAISESSRQGGGYTF,TGTGCCATCAGTGAGTCCAGTAGGCAGGGGGGTGGCTACACCTTC